This TCR beta chain was captured in a study of cytomegalovirus exposure and HLA in healthy donors. Primers included in the PCR were 60 Vbeta and 13 Jbeta primers. TCRdb's copy holds only in-frame clones and misses some; the assay was immunoSEQ multiplex PCR. Its table lists about 160,000 clones. Sequenced sample: PBMCs. The clonotype originates from a man aged 25 to 40 in good health and CMV-seronegative.

CDR3 bases: TGCGCCAGCAGTCCCCGGAGGGGAGGGGCCAACGTCCTGACTTTC. This encodes CASSPRRGGANVLTF. The chain recombines TRBV23-1 with TRBJ2-6, with D perhaps TRBD2 (6 bases). TRBV23-1 is sorted into the ORF group, with uncertain function. There are 15 residues in the CDR3. Deletions cut 4 bases from V and 4 bases from J, with 11 bases between.